Sequencing of this TCR beta chain was carried out in a study of blood T cell repertoires in COVID-19. Across the study: There were acute and convalescent COVID-19 samples, and they came from the United States, Italy and Spain. PBMCs, B-cell-depleted T cells, or T cells were the source of the cDNA or gDNA that made up the material.

This CDR3 contains 15 residues. Germline V gene data show CDR1 as MNHNS and CDR2 as SASEGT. Trimming left V 2 bases short and J 0 bases short, with 8 bases between. Authors' data handling: It was from reference gene primer amplification that nucleated cell counts were estimated. Sequencing used immunoSEQ multiplex PCR; TCRdb keeps in-frame clones, though not all of them. D and trimming come from the DNA, and the V and J calls and clone size come from that table. Of fewer than 200,000 clones listed, around 85% are singletons. Material: peripheral blood. This receptor was obtained from a man over 45 with active or convalescent COVID-19. The V gene is TRBV6-1, the J gene TRBJ2-1; D is uncertain. The CDR3 nucleotides read TGTGCCAGCAGTGAAAATGCGGTCTCCTACAATGAGCAGTTCTTC. Encoded protein: CASSENAVSYNEQFF.